These T cell receptor beta chains were read from a single sample in a study of response to subunit inactivated influenza vaccine. TCRdb used MiXCR to reprocess the RT-PCR reads, holding one entry per CDR3 protein. Of hundreds of thousands of distinct CDR3 sequences in the sample, roughly 8.2% were seen once. This sample comprised PBMCs from blood, obtained around 25 months after vaccination. The receptors come from a man between 50 and 70 years old who received an inactivated influenza vaccine. The CDR3 runs from the conserved cysteine through the conserved F or W. D genes are given only for firm matches. Part of the rows lack a size; the others show once, few, many or a class for expanded clones.

clone_size: NA
j_call: TRBJ2-3
v_call: TRBV7-2
d_call: NA
cdr3_nt: TGTGCCAGCAGCACCACTAGCATGGAGCAGTATTTT
cdr3_aa: CASSTTSMEQYF

clone_size: few
j_call: TRBJ2-6
v_call: TRBV6-5
d_call: NA
cdr3_nt: TGTGCCAGCAGTTACTCAGGACAGCCCTCTGGGGCCAACGTCCTGACTTTC
cdr3_aa: CASSYSGQPSGANVLTF

clone_size: few
j_call: TRBJ2-1
v_call: TRBV12-3/TRBV12-4
d_call: TRBD2
cdr3_nt: TGTGCCAGCAGTTTTACCGGGACTAGCTACAATGAGCAGTTCTTC
cdr3_aa: CASSFTGTSYNEQFF

clone_size: NA
j_call: TRBJ1-2
v_call: TRBV20-1
d_call: NA
cdr3_nt: TGCAGTGCTAGAAGCGGGGTGTCCGAGTCCCCCGGATCTGGCTACACCTTC
cdr3_aa: CSARSGVSESPGSGYTF

clone_size: NA
j_call: TRBJ1-5
v_call: TRBV20-1
d_call: NA
cdr3_nt: TGCAGTGCTGCTGTTCAGGGTATTAGCAATCAGCCCCAGCATTTT
cdr3_aa: CSAAVQGISNQPQHF

clone_size: few
j_call: TRBJ1-1
v_call: TRBV11-2
d_call: NA
cdr3_nt: TGTGCCAGCAGCTTAGTCTTGGGGGGGGGCACTGAAGCTTTCTTT
cdr3_aa: CASSLVLGGGTEAFF

clone_size: many
j_call: TRBJ2-5
v_call: TRBV4-2
d_call: NA
cdr3_nt: TGTGCCAGCAGCCCCGGACTATCTGAGACCCAGTACTTC
cdr3_aa: CASSPGLSETQYF

clone_size: few
j_call: TRBJ1-3
v_call: TRBV29-1
d_call: TRBD1
cdr3_nt: TGCAGCGTTGCGACAGGGGAAGGCTCTGGAAACACCATATATTTT
cdr3_aa: CSVATGEGSGNTIYF

clone_size: few
j_call: TRBJ2-1
v_call: TRBV5-1
d_call: NA
cdr3_nt: TGCGCCAGCAGCTTCCAAGTCGGCAACAATGAGCAGTTCTTC
cdr3_aa: CASSFQVGNNEQFF

clone_size: few
j_call: TRBJ1-6
v_call: TRBV28
d_call: TRBD1
cdr3_nt: TGTGCCAGCAGAGTACTCCGGGACAGCTATAATTCACCCCTCCACTTT
cdr3_aa: CASRVLRDSYNSPLHF

clone_size: NA
j_call: TRBJ2-3
v_call: TRBV12-3/TRBV12-4
d_call: NA
cdr3_nt: TGTGCCAGCAGTGACCGGGCTCCGTCGGCTACGCAGTATTTT
cdr3_aa: CASSDRAPSATQYF

clone_size: few
j_call: TRBJ2-7
v_call: TRBV18
d_call: NA
cdr3_nt: TGTGCCAGCTCACCCCGGCGAGAGGTCTACGAGCAGTACTTC
cdr3_aa: CASSPRREVYEQYF

clone_size: many
j_call: TRBJ2-1
v_call: TRBV24-1
d_call: TRBD2
cdr3_nt: TGTGCCACCAGTGATTCCGGGACTAGCGGCATCAATGAGCAGTTCTTC
cdr3_aa: CATSDSGTSGINEQFF

clone_size: few
j_call: TRBJ2-5
v_call: TRBV2
d_call: TRBD2
cdr3_nt: TGTGCCAGCAGTGAAGCTTACCTTCGGGAGCGGGAGTTAGACCAGTACTTC
cdr3_aa: CASSEAYLRERELDQYF

clone_size: NA
j_call: TRBJ2-5
v_call: TRBV30
d_call: NA
cdr3_nt: TGTGCCTGGAGTGTAGGTATCCAAGAGACCCAGTACTTC
cdr3_aa: CAWSVGIQETQYF

clone_size: NA
j_call: TRBJ2-5
v_call: TRBV6-1
d_call: NA
cdr3_nt: TGTGCCAGCGGGCCCGGGGACTACCAAGAGACCCAGTACTTC
cdr3_aa: CASGPGDYQETQYF

clone_size: NA
j_call: TRBJ1-4
v_call: TRBV4-2
d_call: TRBD1
cdr3_nt: TGTGCCAGCAGCCAAGATAGGGGGACAGGGGGGAATGAAAAACTGTTTTTT
cdr3_aa: CASSQDRGTGGNEKLFF

clone_size: NA
j_call: TRBJ2-2
v_call: TRBV7-2
d_call: NA
cdr3_nt: TGTGCCAGCAGCTCGCTATCCCAGGGAACCGGGGAGCTGTTTTTT
cdr3_aa: CASSSLSQGTGELFF

clone_size: NA
j_call: TRBJ2-3
v_call: TRBV18
d_call: TRBD1
cdr3_nt: TGTGCCAGCTCACCACCAGGGGGTGGACAGGAAGATACGCAGTATTTT
cdr3_aa: CASSPPGGGQEDTQYF

clone_size: NA
j_call: TRBJ2-7
v_call: TRBV7-2
d_call: TRBD1
cdr3_nt: TGTGCCAGCAGCGAAAGTAGGGACAGGGTTCCCTACGAGCAGTACTTC
cdr3_aa: CASSESRDRVPYEQYF

clone_size: few
j_call: TRBJ1-2
v_call: TRBV7-2
d_call: TRBD1
cdr3_nt: TGTGCCAGCAGCAGAACAGGGGTCTGGGGCTACACCTTC
cdr3_aa: CASSRTGVWGYTF

clone_size: NA
j_call: TRBJ2-6
v_call: TRBV5-1
d_call: NA
cdr3_nt: TGCGCCATGCCGCCTTGGACTTTC
cdr3_aa: CAMPPWTF

clone_size: NA
j_call: TRBJ2-7
v_call: TRBV7-9
d_call: NA
cdr3_nt: TGTGCCAGCAGCTTAGTCGGCAGGACCTACGAGCAGTACTTC
cdr3_aa: CASSLVGRTYEQYF

clone_size: few
j_call: TRBJ2-3
v_call: TRBV20-1
d_call: NA
cdr3_nt: TGCAGTGCTAGCGTGACAGAAAACACAGATACGCAGTATTTT
cdr3_aa: CSASVTENTDTQYF

clone_size: few
j_call: TRBJ1-5
v_call: TRBV6-2/TRBV6-3
d_call: NA
cdr3_nt: TGTGCCAGCAGTTACAGGCTCAGGTTGGATCAGCCCCAGCATTTT
cdr3_aa: CASSYRLRLDQPQHF

clone_size: few
j_call: TRBJ2-4
v_call: TRBV3-1
d_call: TRBD2
cdr3_nt: TGTGCCAGCAGCCAAGCCCGCCTACTAGCGACTAAAAACATTCAGTACTTC
cdr3_aa: CASSQARLLATKNIQYF

clone_size: many
j_call: TRBJ2-1
v_call: TRBV6-5
d_call: TRBD1
cdr3_nt: TGTGCCAGCAGCCACCGGGACAGTGAGCAGTTCTTC
cdr3_aa: CASSHRDSEQFF

clone_size: many
j_call: TRBJ2-1
v_call: TRBV20-1
d_call: TRBD1
cdr3_nt: TGCAGTGCCCCCGGGACAGTTCACAATGAGCAGTTCTTC
cdr3_aa: CSAPGTVHNEQFF

clone_size: many
j_call: TRBJ2-1
v_call: TRBV29-1
d_call: NA
cdr3_nt: TGCAGCGCAACAACCGGGACGGCAAACAATGAGCAGTTCTTC
cdr3_aa: CSATTGTANNEQFF

clone_size: few
j_call: TRBJ2-7
v_call: TRBV20-1
d_call: TRBD2
cdr3_nt: TGCAGTGCTAGAAGCGGGAGCTCCGGCGAGCAGTACTTC
cdr3_aa: CSARSGSSGEQYF

clone_size: many
j_call: TRBJ2-7
v_call: TRBV10-3
d_call: NA
cdr3_nt: TGTGCCATCAGCAAGGGGACATACTACGAGCAGTACTTC
cdr3_aa: CAISKGTYYEQYF

clone_size: many
j_call: TRBJ1-1
v_call: TRBV6-1
d_call: TRBD1
cdr3_nt: TGTGCCAGCAGGGGACAGGGAGACACTGAAGCTTTCTTT
cdr3_aa: CASRGQGDTEAFF

clone_size: NA
j_call: TRBJ2-1
v_call: TRBV7-8
d_call: TRBD2
cdr3_nt: TGTGCCAGCAGCTTAGGGACTAGCGGGACTCATGAGCAGTTCTTC
cdr3_aa: CASSLGTSGTHEQFF

clone_size: many
j_call: TRBJ2-5
v_call: TRBV4-2
d_call: TRBD2
cdr3_nt: TGTGCCAGCAGCCAAGCGGCCGGGACTAGCGTAGAGACCCAGTACTTC
cdr3_aa: CASSQAAGTSVETQYF

clone_size: NA
j_call: TRBJ2-3
v_call: TRBV15
d_call: NA
cdr3_nt: TGTGCCACCAGCAGAGATATAGGGGGGGATACGCAGTATTTT
cdr3_aa: CATSRDIGGDTQYF